This TCR beta chain was found in a study of T cells in Graves' hyperthyroidism and ophthalmopathy. Researchers barred patients who had uncontrolled infection, other autoimmune disease, pregnancy or lactation. This clonotype has ten or more counts. This CDR3 region has 14 residues. V was trimmed by 3 bases and J by 5 bases, leaving 11 bases between them. The investigators amplified TCR beta CDR3 regions from RNA transcripts. HTBI primers drove first-round RT-PCR of the TCR CDR3. In TCRdb, the multiplex PCR reads were re-called with MiXCR into one record per CDR3 protein. The sample lists roughly 240,000 distinct CDR3 sequences, less than 20% seen once, with 28% in the top ten.

What was sequenced was blood. The TCR was taken from a woman aged 18-29 years with Graves' ophthalmopathy. This chain links TRBV12-3 or TRBV12-4 with TRBJ2-1; D unresolved. The CDR3 coding sequence is TGTGCCAGCAGTTTTGCTCCCGTAGACAATGAGCAGTTCTTC. It yields the protein CASSFAPVDNEQFF.